Listed below are T cell receptor beta chains from one sample, sequenced in a study of blood T cell repertoires in COVID-19. Profiling relied on immunoSEQ multiplex PCR, and the TCRdb table lists in-frame clones only, not all of them. The profile shows about 180,000 clones, around 84% of them singletons. The sequencing input was PBMCs or T cells enriched from blood (not recorded which). The receptors were gathered from a man in his forties or fifties who had recovered from COVID-19. CDR3s leave out the opening cysteine and the closing phenylalanine or tryptophan.

j_gene	v_gene	CDR3aa
TRBJ2-1	TRBV4-2	ASSQAGQEYNEQF
TRBJ2-7	TRBV6-5	ATRNLGHYEQY
TRBJ2-1	TRBV3-1/TRBV3-2	ASSQGLMRDEQF
TRBJ1-5	TRBV19	ASSPGAGGIYSNQPQH
TRBJ1-2	TRBV7-2	ASSLIPGGANGYT
TRBJ1-2	TRBV28	ASREGTLYGYT
TRBJ1-1	TRBV19	ASSIARGVTEAF
TRBJ2-5	TRBV5-4	ASSGWGPQETQY
TRBJ2-5	TRBV6-5	ASKQSGLMETQY
TRBJ2-2	TRBV6-5	ASSYSTGAGELF
TRBJ1-4	TRBV15	ATSRGLAGDDEKLF
TRBJ1-6	TRBV10-1	ASSRDLGSQQTLH
TRBJ2-7	TRBV9	ASSDSGASADEQY
TRBJ1-5	TRBV7-6	ASSPGAEGIQPQH
TRBJ1-1	TRBV12-3/TRBV12-4	ASSLKSTIEAF
TRBJ2-6	TRBV19	ASRTGRTGANVLT
TRBJ2-5	TRBV19	ATKLAVYQETQY
TRBJ1-1	TRBV30	AWSVGQGRVAF
TRBJ2-5	TRBV7-8	ASSLRGQVGTQY
TRBJ2-1	TRBV3-1/TRBV3-2	ASSQVSGNEQF